This T cell receptor beta chain stems from a study of T cell responses to AZD1222 COVID-19 vaccine. Study-wide points: None of the repertoires were sampled until the peak T cell response had passed.

The length of the CDR3 is 12 residues. Germline V CDR1 and CDR2: MNHEY, SVGAGI. Trimming left V 8 bases short and J 0 bases short, with 7 bases between. Concerning this clone itself: What it binds is not known.

The table came from immunoSEQ multiplex PCR; TCRdb's copy has only in-frame clones and leaves some out. The repertoire holds about 120,000 clones, 85% to 95% seen once, with 5% in the top ten. The chain is built from TRBV6-5 and TRBJ1-1; unclear D gene. The sequence came from an adult who received the AZD1222 COVID-19 vaccine. The sequences come from peripheral blood, collected 28 days after the second AZD1222 dose. Written as DNA, the CDR3 is TGTGCCAGCGGGTCAGTGAACACTGAAGCTTTCTTT. It translates to CASGSVNTEAFF.